A single sample is the source of the 5 T cell receptor beta chains below, sequenced in a study of blood T cell repertoires in COVID-19. The protocol was immunoSEQ multiplex PCR, while the TCRdb copy is restricted to in-frame clones and leaves out a portion. Among 370,000 or so clones listed, 81% were seen once. The specimen was peripheral blood. The receptor set was obtained from a human donor with acute or convalescent COVID-19. The donor label of this sample is uncertain.

The V call is TRBV15, the J call TRBJ2-6; perhaps TRBD2 as D (5 bases). The CDR3 sequence is 16 residues long. V was cut by 0 bases and J by 0 bases, with 6 bases left in between. Germline assignment: CDR1 LNHNV and CDR2 YYDKDF (reference sequence). The CDR3 DNA reads TGTGCCACCAGCAGAGAGGGAGCCTCTGGGGCCAACGTCCTGACTTTC. This gives the protein CATSREGASGANVLTF.

The chain couples TRBV18 to TRBJ2-2; 12 bases fit TRBD2. V gave up 4 bases and J gave up 4 bases; unmatched junction bases: 4. The CDR3 loop spans 16 amino acids. From germline, CDR1 is KGHSH and CDR2 LQKENI. The CDR3 is CASSRGLAGRTGELFF. The CDR3 DNA sequence: TGTGCCAGCTCACGAGGACTAGCGGGGCGCACCGGGGAGCTGTTTTTT.

The genes are TRBV24-1 and TRBJ1-2; possibly TRBD1 for D (5 bases). The CDR3 has 11 residues. Germline CDR1 is KGHDR and CDR2 is SFDVKD. V lost 5 bases and J 7 bases, leaving 7 bases between the germline ends. DNA for the CDR3: TGTGCCACCAGTGGAAGGGGTGGCTACACCTTC. Residues: CATSGRGGYTF.

The chain is built from TRBV30 and TRBJ1-4; 8 positions match TRBD1. CDR1 is GTSNPN and CDR2 is SVGIG in the germline V gene (reference sequence). This CDR3 comprises 15 residues. With V trimmed by 1 base and J by 8 bases, 9 bases remained unmatched. The DNA of the CDR3 is TGTGCCTGGAGTGCAGCTCGACAGGGGAGCGAAAAACTGTTTTTT. Its protein product is CAWSAARQGSEKLFF.

V and J are TRBV5-1 and TRBJ1-2; TRBD1 aligns across 7 bases. The V segment lost 4 bases and the J segment 9 bases; nucleotides outside the gene matches: 12. CDR3 length: 14 amino acids. Germline assignment: CDR1 SGHRS and CDR2 YFSETQ. The CDR3 is CASSKSTGARSYTF. Written as DNA, the CDR3 is TGCGCCAGCAGCAAAAGTACAGGGGCCCGAAGCTACACCTTC. The full variable domain, its missing parts supplied by reference TRBV5-1 and TRBJ1-2, is KAGVTQTPRYLIKTRGQQVTLSCSPISGHRSVSWYQQTPGQGLQFLFEYFSETQRNKGNFPGRFSGRQFSNSRSEMNVSTLELGDSALYLCASSKSTGARSYTFGSGTRLTVV.